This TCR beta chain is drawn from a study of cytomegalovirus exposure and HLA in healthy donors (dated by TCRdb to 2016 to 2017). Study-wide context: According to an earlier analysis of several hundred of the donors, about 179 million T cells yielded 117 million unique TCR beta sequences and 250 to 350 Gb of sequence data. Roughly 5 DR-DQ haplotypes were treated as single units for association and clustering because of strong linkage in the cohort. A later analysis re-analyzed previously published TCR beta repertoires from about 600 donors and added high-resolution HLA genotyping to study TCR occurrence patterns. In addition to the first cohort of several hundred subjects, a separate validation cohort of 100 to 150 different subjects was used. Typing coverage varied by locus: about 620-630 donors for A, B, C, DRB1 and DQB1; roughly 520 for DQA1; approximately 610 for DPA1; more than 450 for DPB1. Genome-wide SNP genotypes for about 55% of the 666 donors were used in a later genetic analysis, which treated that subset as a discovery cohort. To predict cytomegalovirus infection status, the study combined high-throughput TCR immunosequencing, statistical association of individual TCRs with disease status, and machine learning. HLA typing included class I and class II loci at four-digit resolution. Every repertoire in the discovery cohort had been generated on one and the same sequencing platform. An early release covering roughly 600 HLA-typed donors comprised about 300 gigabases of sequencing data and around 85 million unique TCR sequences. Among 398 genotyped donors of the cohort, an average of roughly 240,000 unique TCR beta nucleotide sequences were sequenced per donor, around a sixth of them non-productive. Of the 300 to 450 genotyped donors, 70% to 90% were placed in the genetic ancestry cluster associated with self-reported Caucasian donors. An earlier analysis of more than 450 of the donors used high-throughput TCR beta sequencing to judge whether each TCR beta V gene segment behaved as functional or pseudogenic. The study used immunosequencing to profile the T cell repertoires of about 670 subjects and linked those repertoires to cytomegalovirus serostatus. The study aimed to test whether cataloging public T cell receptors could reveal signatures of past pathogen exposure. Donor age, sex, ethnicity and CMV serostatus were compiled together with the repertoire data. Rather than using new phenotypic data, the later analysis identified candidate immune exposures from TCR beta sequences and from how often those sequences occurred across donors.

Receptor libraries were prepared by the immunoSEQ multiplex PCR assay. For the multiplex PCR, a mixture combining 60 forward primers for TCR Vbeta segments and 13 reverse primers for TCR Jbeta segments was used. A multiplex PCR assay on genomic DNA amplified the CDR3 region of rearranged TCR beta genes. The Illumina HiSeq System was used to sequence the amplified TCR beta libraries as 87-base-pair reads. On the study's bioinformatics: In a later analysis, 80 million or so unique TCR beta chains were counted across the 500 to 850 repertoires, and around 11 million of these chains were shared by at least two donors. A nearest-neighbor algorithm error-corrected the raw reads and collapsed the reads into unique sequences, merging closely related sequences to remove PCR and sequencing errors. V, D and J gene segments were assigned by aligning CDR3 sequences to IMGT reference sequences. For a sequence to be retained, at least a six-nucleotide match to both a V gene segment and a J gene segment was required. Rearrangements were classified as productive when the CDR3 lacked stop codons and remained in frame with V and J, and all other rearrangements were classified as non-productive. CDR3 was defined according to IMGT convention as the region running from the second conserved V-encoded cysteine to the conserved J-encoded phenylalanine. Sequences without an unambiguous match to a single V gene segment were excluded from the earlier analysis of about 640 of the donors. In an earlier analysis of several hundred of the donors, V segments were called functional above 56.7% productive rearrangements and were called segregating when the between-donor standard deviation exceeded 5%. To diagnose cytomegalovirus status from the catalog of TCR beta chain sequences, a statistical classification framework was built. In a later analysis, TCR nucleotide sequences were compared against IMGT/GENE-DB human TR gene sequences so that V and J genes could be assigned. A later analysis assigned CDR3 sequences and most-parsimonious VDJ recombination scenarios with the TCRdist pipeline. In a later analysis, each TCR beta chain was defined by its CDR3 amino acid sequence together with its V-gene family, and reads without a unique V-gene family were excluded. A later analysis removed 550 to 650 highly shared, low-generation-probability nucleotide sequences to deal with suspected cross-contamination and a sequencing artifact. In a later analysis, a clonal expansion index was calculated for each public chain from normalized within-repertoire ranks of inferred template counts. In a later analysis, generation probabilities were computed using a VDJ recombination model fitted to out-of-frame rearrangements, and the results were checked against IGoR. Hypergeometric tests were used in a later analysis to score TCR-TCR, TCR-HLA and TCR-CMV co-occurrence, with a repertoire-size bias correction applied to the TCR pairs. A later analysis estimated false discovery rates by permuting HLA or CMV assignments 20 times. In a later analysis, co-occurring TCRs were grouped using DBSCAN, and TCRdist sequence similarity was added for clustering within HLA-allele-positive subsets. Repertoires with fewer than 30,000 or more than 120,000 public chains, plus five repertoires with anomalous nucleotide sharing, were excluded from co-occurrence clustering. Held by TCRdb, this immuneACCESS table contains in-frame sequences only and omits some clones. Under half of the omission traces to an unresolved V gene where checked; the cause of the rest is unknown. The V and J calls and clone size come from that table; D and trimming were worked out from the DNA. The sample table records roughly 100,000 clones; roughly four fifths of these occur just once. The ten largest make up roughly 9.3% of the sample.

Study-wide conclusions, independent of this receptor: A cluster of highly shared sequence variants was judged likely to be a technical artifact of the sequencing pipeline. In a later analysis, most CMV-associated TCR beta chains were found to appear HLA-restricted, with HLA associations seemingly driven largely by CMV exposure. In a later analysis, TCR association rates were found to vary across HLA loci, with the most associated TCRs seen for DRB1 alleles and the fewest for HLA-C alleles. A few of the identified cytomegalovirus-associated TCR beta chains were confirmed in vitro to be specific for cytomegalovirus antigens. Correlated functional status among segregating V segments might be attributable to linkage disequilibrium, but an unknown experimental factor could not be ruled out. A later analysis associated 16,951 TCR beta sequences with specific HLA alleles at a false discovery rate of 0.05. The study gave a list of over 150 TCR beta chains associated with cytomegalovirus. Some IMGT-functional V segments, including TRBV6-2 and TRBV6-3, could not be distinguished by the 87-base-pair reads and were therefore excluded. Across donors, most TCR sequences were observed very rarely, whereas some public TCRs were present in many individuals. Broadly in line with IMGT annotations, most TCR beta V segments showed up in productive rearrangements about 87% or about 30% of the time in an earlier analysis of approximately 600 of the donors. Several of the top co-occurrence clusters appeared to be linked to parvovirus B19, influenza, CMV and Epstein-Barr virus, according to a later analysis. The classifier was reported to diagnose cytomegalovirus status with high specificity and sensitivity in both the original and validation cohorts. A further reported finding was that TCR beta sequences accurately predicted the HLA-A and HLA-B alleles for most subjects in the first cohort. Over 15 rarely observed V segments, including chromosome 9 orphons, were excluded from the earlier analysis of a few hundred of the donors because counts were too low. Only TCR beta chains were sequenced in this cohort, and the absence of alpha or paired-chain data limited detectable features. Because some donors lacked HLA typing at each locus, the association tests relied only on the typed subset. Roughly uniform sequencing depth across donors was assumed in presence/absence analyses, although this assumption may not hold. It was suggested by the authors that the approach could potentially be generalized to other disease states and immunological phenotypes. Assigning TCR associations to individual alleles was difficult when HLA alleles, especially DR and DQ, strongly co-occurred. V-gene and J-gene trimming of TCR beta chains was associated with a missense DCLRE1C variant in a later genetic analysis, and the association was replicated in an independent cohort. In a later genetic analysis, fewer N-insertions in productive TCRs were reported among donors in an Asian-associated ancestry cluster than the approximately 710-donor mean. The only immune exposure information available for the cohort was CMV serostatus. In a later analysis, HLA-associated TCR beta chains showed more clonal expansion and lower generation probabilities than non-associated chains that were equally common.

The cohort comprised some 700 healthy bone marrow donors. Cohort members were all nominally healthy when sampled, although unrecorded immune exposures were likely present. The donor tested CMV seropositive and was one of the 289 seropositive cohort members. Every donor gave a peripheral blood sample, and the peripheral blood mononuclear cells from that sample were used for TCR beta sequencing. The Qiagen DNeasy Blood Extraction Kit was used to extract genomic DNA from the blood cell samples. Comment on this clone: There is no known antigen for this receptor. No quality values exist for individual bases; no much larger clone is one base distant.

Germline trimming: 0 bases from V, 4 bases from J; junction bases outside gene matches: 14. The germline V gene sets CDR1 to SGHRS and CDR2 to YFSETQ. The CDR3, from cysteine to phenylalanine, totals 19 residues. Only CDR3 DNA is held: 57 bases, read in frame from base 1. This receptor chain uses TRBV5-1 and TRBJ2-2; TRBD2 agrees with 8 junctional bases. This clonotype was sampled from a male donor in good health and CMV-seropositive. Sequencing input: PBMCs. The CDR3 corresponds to CASSLVVLRGLGGTGELFF. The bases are TGCGCCAGCAGCTTGGTCGTTTTGAGGGGACTAGGGGGCACCGGGGAGCTGTTTTTT.